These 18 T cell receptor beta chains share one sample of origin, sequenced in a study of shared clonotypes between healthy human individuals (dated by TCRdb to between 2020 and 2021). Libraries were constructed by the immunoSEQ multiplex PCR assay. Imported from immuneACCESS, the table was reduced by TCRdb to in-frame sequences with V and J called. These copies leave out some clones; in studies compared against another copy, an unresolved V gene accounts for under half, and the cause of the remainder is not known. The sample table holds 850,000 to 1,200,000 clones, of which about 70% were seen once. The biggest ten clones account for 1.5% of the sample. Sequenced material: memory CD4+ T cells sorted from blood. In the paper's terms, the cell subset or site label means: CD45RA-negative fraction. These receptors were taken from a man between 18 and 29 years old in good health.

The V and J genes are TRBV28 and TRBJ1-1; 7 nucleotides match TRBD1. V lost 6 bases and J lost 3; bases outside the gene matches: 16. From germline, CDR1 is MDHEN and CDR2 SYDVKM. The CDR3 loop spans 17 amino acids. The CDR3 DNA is TGTGCCAGCAGCCAGTGGTTGACAGGGAAGGCGGACACTGAAGCTTTCTTT. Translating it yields CASSQWLTGKADTEAFF.

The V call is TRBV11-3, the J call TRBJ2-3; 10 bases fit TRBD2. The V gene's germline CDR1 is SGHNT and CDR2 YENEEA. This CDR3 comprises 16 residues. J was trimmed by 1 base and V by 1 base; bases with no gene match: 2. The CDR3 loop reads CASSLGGLAGTDTQYF. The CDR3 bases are TGTGCCAGCAGCTTAGGCGGACTAGCGGGCACAGATACGCAGTATTTT.

CDR3 amino acids: CASKDQGIGELFF. The CDR3 bases are TGTGCCAGTAAGGATCAGGGGATCGGGGAGCTGTTTTTT. The chain recombines TRBV19 with TRBJ2-2, with a possible D match to TRBD1 (6 bases). CDR3 length: 13 residues. V was cut by 7 bases and J by 7 bases, with 13 bases left in between. CDR1 is LNHDA and CDR2 is SQIVND in the germline V gene (reference sequence).

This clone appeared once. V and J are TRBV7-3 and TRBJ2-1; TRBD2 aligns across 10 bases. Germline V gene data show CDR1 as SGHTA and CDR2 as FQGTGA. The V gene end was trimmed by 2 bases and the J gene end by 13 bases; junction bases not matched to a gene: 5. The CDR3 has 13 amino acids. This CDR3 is CASSLLAGAPQFF. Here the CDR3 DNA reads TGTGCCAGCAGCTTACTAGCGGGGGCGCCCCAGTTCTTC. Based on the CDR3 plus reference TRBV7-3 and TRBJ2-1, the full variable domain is GAGVSQTPSNKVTEKGKYVELRCDPISGHTALYWYRQSLGQGPEFLIYFQGTGAADDSGLPNDRFFAVRPEGSVSTLKIQRTERGDSAVYLCASSLLAGAPQFFGPGTRLTVL.

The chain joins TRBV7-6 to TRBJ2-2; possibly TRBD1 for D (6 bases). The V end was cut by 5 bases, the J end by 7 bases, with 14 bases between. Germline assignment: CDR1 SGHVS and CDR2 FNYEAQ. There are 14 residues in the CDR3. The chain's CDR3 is CASSPQRGYGELFF. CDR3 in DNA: TGTGCCAGCAGCCCCCAGAGGGGGTACGGGGAGCTGTTTTTT.

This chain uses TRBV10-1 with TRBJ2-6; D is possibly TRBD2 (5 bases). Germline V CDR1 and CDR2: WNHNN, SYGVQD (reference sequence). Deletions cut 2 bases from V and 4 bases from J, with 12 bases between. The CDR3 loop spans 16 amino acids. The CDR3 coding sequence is TGCGCCAGCAGTGAGGGGAGAGGTCCCGGGGCCAACGTCCTGACTTTC. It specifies CASSEGRGPGANVLTF.

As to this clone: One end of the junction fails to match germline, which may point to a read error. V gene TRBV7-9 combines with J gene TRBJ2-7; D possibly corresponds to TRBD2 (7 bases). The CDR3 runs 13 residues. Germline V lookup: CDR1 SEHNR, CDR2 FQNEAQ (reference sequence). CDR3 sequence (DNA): TGTGCCAGCAGTTTAGGGGGGGTGCGCGAGCAGTACTTC. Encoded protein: CASSLGGVREQYF.

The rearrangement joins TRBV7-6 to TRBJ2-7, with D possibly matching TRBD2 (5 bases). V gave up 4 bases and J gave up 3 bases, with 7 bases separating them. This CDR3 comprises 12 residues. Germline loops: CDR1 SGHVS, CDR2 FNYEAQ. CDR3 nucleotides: TGTGCCAGCAGCTCCAGCGGCTACGAGCAGTACTTC. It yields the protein CASSSSGYEQYF.

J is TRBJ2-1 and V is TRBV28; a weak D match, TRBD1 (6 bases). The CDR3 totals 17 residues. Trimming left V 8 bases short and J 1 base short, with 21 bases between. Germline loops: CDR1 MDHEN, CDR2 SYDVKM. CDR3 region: CASQNPHRDESYNEQFF. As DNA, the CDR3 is TGTGCCAGCCAAAATCCTCACAGGGATGAGTCCTACAATGAGCAGTTCTTC.

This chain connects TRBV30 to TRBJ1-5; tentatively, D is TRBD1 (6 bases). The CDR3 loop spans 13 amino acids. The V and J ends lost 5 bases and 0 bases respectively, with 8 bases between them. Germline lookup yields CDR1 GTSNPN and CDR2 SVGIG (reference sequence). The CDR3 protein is CAWSDSSNQPQHF. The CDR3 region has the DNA TGTGCCTGGTCGGACAGTAGCAATCAGCCCCAGCATTTT.

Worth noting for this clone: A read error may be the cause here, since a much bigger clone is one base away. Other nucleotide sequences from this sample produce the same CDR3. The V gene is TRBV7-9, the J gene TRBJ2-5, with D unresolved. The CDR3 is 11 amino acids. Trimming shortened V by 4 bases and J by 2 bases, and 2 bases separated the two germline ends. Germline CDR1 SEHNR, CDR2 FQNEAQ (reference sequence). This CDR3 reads CASSYQETQYF. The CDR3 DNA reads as TGTGCCAGCAGCTATCAAGAGACCCAGTACTTC.

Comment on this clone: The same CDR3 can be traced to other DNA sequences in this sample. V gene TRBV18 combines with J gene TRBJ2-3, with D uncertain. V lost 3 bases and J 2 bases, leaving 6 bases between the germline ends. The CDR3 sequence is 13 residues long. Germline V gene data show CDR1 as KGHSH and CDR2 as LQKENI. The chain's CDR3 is CASSPQVTDTQYF. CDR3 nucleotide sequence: TGTGCCAGCTCACCGCAAGTCACAGATACGCAGTATTTT.

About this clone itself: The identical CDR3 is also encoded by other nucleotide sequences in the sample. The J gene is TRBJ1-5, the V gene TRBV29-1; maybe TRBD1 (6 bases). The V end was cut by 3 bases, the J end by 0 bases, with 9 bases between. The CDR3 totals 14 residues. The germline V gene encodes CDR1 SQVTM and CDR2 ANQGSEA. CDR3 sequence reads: CSVDGGGSNQPQHF. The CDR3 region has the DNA TGCAGCGTTGATGGAGGGGGTAGCAATCAGCCCCAGCATTTT.

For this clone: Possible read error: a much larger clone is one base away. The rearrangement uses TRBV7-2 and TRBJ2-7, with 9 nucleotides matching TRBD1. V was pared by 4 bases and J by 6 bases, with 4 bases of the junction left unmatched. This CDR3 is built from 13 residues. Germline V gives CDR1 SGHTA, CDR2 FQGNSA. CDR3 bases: TGTGCCAGCAGCTCGGACAGGGGCGGCGAGCAGTACTTC. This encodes CASSSDRGGEQYF.

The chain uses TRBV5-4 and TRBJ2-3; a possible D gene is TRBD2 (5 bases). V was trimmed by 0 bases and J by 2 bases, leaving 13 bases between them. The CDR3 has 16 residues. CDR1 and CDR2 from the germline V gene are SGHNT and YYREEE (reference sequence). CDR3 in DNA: TGTGCCAGCAGCTTGGCCTGGGGAGAATCCACAGATACGCAGTATTTT. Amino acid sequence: CASSLAWGESTDTQYF.

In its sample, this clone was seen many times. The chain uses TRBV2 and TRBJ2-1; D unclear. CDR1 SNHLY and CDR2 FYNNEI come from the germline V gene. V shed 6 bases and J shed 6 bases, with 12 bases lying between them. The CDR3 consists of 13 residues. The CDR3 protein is CASSPSLLNEQFF. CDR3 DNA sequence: TGTGCCAGCAGCCCATCCCTCCTCAATGAGCAGTTCTTC.

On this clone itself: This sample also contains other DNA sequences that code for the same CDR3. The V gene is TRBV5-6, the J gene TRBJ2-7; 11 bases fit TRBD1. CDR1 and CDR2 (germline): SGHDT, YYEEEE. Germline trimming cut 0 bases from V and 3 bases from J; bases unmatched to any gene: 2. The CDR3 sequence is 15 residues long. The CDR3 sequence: CASSLGGTGGYEQYF. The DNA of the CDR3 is TGTGCCAGCAGCTTGGGTGGGACAGGGGGCTACGAGCAGTACTTC.

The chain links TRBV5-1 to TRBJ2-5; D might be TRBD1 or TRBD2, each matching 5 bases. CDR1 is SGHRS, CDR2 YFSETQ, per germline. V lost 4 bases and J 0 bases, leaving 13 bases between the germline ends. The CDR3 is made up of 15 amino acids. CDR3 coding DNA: TGCGCCAGCAGCGTGGGACCGACGTACCAAGAGACCCAGTACTTC. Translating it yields CASSVGPTYQETQYF.